One TCR beta chain is described in this entry. The antigen is not known. The record originates from a study of T cell repertoires in cytomegalovirus infection. About the research overall: Selection of CMV epitopes for the study included recently identified HLA-C-restricted and well-studied HLA-B-restricted ones. It was the public TCR beta signatures that indicated both CMV infection and matching HLA type.

Germline trimming cut 7 bases from V and 6 bases from J; bases unmatched to any gene: 10. The CDR3 consists of 14 residues. Germline CDR1 and CDR2: SGHTA and FQGTGA. TCRdb re-derived calls from the reads in MiXCR, one entry per CDR3 protein. Among 340,000 or so distinct CDR3 sequences listed, 20% to 30% were seen once. This specimen was cultured PBMCs, taken from culture after CMV antigen stimulation. The TCR was taken from a human donor in good health (CMV status not recorded). Some clones in this sample may be carry-over from other donors' samples. V and J are TRBV7-3 and TRBJ2-3; TRBD2 matches 7 bases. CDR3 sequence: CASTGGLGSDTQYF. The DNA of the CDR3 is TGTGCCAGCACCGGAGGACTAGGATCGGATACGCAGTATTTT.